Listed below are T cell receptor beta chains from one sample, sequenced in a study of T cells of healthy individuals. TCRdb redid the calling of the 5' RACE reads with MiXCR, one entry per CDR3 protein. The profile shows roughly 87,000 distinct CDR3 sequences, roughly a sixth of them singletons. These receptors were obtained from a human donor in good health. The CDR3 runs from the conserved cysteine through the conserved F or W. Each record gives: clone size, J gene, D gene, V gene, CDR3 protein, CDR3 DNA. The D gene is left open where the match is weak. Clone size is given for some rows only: seen once, a few or many times, or a class if the clone is expanded.

.,TRBJ2-1,TRBD2,TRBV7-2,CASSLRTSGDNEQFF,TGTGCCAGCAGCTTAAGGACTAGCGGCGACAATGAGCAGTTCTTC
few,TRBJ2-7,TRBD2,TRBV5-1,CASSMGGLEGIQTYEQYF,TGCGCCAGCAGCATGGGGGGGTTGGAAGGGATCCAAACCTACGAGCAGTACTTC
many,TRBJ2-7,.,TRBV3-1,CASSQDGYEQYF,TGTGCCAGCAGCCAGGACGGCTACGAGCAGTACTTC
many,TRBJ1-4,TRBD1,TRBV20-1,CSARDTTGSEKLFF,TGCAGTGCTAGAGATACGACAGGGAGTGAAAAACTGTTTTTT
.,TRBJ1-3,.,TRBV15,CATGWKGGNTIYF,TGTGCCACCGGCTGGAAGGGAGGAAACACCATATATTTT
.,TRBJ1-1,.,TRBV6-5,CASAGAPNTEAFF,TGTGCCAGCGCGGGGGCTCCGAACACTGAAGCTTTCTTT
few,TRBJ1-5,TRBD1,TRBV15,CATSRVQGATSGQPQHF,TGTGCCACCAGCAGAGTTCAGGGGGCGACGTCTGGTCAGCCCCAGCATTTT
.,TRBJ2-7,TRBD2,TRBV10-3,CAISEPSSGANSYEQYF,TGTGCCATCAGTGAACCCTCTAGCGGGGCGAACTCCTACGAGCAGTACTTC
few,TRBJ2-7,TRBD2,TRBV28,CASSTTSGRAWEQYF,TGTGCCAGCAGTACGACTAGCGGGAGGGCCTGGGAGCAGTACTTC
few,TRBJ2-5,.,TRBV6-2/TRBV6-3,CASSFSAPETQYF,TGTGCCAGCAGTTTCTCCGCTCCGGAGACCCAGTACTTC
.,TRBJ2-4,TRBD1,TRBV3-1,CASSHSDRENIQYF,TGTGCCAGCAGCCACTCGGACAGGGAGAACATTCAGTACTTC